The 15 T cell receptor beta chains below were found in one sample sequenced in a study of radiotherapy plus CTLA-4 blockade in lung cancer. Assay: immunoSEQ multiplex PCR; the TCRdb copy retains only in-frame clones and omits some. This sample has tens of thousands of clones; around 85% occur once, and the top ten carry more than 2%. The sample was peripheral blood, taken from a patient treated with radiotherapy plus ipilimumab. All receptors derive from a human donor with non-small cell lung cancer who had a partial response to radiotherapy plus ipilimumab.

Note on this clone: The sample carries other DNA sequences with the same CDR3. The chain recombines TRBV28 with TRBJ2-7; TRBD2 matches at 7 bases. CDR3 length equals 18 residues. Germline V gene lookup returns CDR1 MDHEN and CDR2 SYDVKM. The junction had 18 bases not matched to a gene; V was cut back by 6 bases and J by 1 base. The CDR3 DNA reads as TGTGCCAGCAGCTTGCCTCTCGGACGATGGGGACTATCCTACGAGCAGTACTTC. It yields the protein CASSLPLGRWGLSYEQYF.

CDR3 amino acids: CASSPPGTGGNNEQFF. The CDR3 nucleotides read TGCGCCAGCAGCCCCCCCGGGACAGGGGGCAACAATGAGCAGTTCTTC. V usage is TRBV5-1 and J usage is TRBJ2-1, with 12 nucleotides matching TRBD1. Unmatched junction bases numbered 7, after V lost 4 bases and J lost 5 bases. This CDR3 has 16 residues. The germline CDR1 and CDR2 sequences are SGHRS and YFSETQ.

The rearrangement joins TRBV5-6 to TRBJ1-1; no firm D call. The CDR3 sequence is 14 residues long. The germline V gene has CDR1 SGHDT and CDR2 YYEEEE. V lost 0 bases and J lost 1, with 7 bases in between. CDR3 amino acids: CASSLGQANTEAFF. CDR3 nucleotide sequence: TGTGCCAGCAGCTTGGGCCAGGCGAACACTGAAGCTTTCTTT.

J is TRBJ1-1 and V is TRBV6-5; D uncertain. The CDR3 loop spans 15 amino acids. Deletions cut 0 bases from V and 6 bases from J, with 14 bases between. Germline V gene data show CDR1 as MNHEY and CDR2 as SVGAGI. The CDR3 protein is CASSYSFELVSEAFF. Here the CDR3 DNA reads TGTGCCAGCAGTTACTCGTTTGAGCTGGTGTCTGAAGCTTTCTTT.

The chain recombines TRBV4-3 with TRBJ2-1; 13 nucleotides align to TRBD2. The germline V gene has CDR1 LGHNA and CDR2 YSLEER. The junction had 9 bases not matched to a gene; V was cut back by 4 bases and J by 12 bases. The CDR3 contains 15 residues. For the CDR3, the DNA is TGCGCCAGCAGCCCCACTAGCGGGAGGGCTTCGGGGCAGTTCTTC. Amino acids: CASSPTSGRASGQFF.

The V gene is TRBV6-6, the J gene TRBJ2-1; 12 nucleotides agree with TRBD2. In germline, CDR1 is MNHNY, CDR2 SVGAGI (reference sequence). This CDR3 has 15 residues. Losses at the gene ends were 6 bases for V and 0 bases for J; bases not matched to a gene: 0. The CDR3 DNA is TGTGCCAGCAGGACTAGCGGGAGCTCCTACAATGAGCAGTTCTTC. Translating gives CASRTSGSSYNEQFF.

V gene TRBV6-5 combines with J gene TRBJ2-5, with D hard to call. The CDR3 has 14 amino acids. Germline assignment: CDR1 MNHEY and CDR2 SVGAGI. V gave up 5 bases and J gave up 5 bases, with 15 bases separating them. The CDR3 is CASSPLTVQETQYF. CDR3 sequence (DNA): TGTGCCAGCAGTCCCCTTACAGTGCAGGAGACCCAGTACTTC.

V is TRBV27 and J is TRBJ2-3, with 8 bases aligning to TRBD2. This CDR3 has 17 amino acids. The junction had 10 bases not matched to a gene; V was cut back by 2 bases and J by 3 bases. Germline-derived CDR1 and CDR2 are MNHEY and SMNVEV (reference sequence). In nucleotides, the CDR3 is TGTGCCAGCAGTTTAGAAGGAAGGGGACTAGTGACAGATACGCAGTATTTT. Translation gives CASSLEGRGLVTDTQYF.

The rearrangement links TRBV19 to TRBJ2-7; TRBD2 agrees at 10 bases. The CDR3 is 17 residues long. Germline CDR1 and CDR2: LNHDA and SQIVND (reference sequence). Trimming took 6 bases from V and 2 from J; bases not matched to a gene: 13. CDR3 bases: TGTGCCAGTAGCCTAGCGGGAGTAACCTCGATACCCTACGAGCAGTACTTC. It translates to CASSLAGVTSIPYEQYF.

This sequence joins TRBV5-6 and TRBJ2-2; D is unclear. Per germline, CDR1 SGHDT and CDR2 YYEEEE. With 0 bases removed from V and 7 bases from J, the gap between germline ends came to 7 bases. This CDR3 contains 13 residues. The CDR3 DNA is TGTGCCAGCAGCTTGGAAGTCAGCGGGGAGCTGTTTTTT. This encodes CASSLEVSGELFF. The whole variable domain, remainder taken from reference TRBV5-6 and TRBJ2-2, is DAGVTQSPTHLIKTRGQQVTLRCSPKSGHDTVSWYQQALGQGPQFIFQYYEEEERQRGNFPDRFSGHQFPNYSSELNVNALLLGDSALYLCASSLEVSGELFFGEGSRLTVL.

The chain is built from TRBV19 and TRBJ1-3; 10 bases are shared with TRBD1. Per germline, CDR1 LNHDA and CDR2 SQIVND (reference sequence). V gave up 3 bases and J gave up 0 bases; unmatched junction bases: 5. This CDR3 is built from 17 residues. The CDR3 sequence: CASSIPRTGGSGNTIYF. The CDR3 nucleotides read TGTGCCAGTAGTATCCCTCGGACAGGGGGCTCTGGAAACACCATATATTTT.

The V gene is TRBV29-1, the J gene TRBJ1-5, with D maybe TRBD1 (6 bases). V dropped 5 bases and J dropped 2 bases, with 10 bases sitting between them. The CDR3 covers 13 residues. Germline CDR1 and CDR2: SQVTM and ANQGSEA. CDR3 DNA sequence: TGCAGCGTTCAGGGGTTTGGCAATCAGCCCCAGCATTTT. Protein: CSVQGFGNQPQHF. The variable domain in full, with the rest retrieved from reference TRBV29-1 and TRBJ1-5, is SAVISQKPSRDICQRGTSLTIQCQVDSQVTMMFWYRQQPGQSLTLIATANQGSEATYESGFVIDKFPISRPNLTFSTLTVSNMSPEDSSIYLCSVQGFGNQPQHFGDGTRLSIL.

In DNA, the CDR3 is TGTGCCAGCAGTGAAAGTACAGCCTCCCTCACTGAAGCTTTCTTT. Protein: CASSESTASLTEAFF. V usage is TRBV2 and J usage is TRBJ1-1; D ambiguous. The CDR3 has 15 amino acids. Germline V CDR1 and CDR2: SNHLY, FYNNEI. Trimming stripped 2 bases from V and 4 bases from J, with 14 bases between.

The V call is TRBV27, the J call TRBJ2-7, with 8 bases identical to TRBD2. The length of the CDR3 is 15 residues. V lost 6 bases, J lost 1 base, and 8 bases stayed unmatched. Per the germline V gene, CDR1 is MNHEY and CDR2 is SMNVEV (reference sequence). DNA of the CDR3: TGTGCCAGCAGCCAGGGCGGGAGGAGGTCCTACGAGCAGTACTTC. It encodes CASSQGGRRSYEQYF.

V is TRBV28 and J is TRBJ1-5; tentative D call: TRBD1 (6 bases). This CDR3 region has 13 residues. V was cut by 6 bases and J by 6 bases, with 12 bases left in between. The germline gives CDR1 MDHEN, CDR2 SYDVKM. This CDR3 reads CASSLHRAQPQHF. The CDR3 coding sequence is TGTGCCAGCAGCCTTCACAGGGCTCAGCCCCAGCATTTT.